There are a few counts of the clone carrying this T cell receptor (beta chain). Its antigen is as yet unknown. This sample was taken from a study of T cells in Graves' hyperthyroidism and ophthalmopathy. Study-wide results and limits: Researchers found most expanded thyroid clonotypes above 0.001 in blood as well.

Amplified TCR beta CDR3 regions came from RNA transcripts. First-round RT-PCR targeting the TCR CDR3 was performed with the HTBI primer set. TCRdb reprocessed the multiplex PCR reads via MiXCR and lists one record per CDR3 protein. Of about 640,000 distinct CDR3 sequences listed, 14% are singletons. Germline CDR1 is MNHEY and CDR2 is SMNVEV (reference sequence). The trim removed 3 bases at V and 3 bases at J, leaving 7 bases unmatched. The CDR3 length is 17 residues. With duration under 3 months, ophthalmopathy was active: Clinical Activity Score at least 3, NOSPECS at least 4. The chain uses TRBV27 and TRBJ2-1; TRBD2 matches at 11 bases. Specimen: blood. The clonotype comes from a woman between 50 and 59 years old with Graves' ophthalmopathy. In nucleotides, the CDR3 is TGTGCCAGCAGTTTGTTGACTAGCGGGAACGGCTACAATGAGCAGTTCTTC. Protein: CASSLLTSGNGYNEQFF.